This is a list of T cell receptor beta chains from one sample in a study of technical replicates of blood from four donors. Some clones are missing from TCRdb's copy, which holds only in-frame ones; the method was immunoSEQ multiplex PCR. The table includes over 70,000 clones, roughly 96% detected once. The sample was T cells isolated from PBMCs. Receptor source: a human donor in good health. Each CDR3 is given with its conserved first and last residue. A D gene is named only where the DNA matches it firmly. Where a row states a size, it is once, few, many or the class of an expanded clone; other rows omit it.

J gene: TRBJ2-3; clone size: -; V gene: TRBV5-1; D gene: -; CDR3 DNA: TGCGCCAGCAGCCCGGGGACAGGGACTAGCGACACAGATACGCAGTATTTT; CDR3 protein: CASSPGTGTSDTDTQYF
J gene: TRBJ2-5; clone size: -; V gene: TRBV6-6; D gene: TRBD1; CDR3 DNA: TGTGCCAGCAGTTACTCGGCAGGGGGAGAGACCCAGTACTTC; CDR3 protein: CASSYSAGGETQYF
J gene: TRBJ1-3; clone size: -; V gene: TRBV30; D gene: -; CDR3 DNA: TGTGCCTCTGGGAGGGGGTCGGGAAACACCATATATTTT; CDR3 protein: CASGRGSGNTIYF
J gene: TRBJ1-2; clone size: -; V gene: TRBV27; D gene: -; CDR3 DNA: TGTGCCAGCAGTTTAAGTTTCAGGGATAACTATGGCTACACCTTC; CDR3 protein: CASSLSFRDNYGYTF
J gene: TRBJ2-5; clone size: -; V gene: TRBV7-3; D gene: -; CDR3 DNA: TGTGCCAGCAGCTTTTGGGGCGGGGTAGCCGAGACCCAGTACTTC; CDR3 protein: CASSFWGGVAETQYF
J gene: TRBJ2-7; clone size: -; V gene: TRBV28; D gene: TRBD1; CDR3 DNA: TGTGCCAGCAGTCCACCGACAGGGGAGCAGTACTTC; CDR3 protein: CASSPPTGEQYF
J gene: TRBJ2-3; clone size: once; V gene: TRBV4-1; D gene: -; CDR3 DNA: TGCGCCAGCAGCCAACCAACAGGGTCCACAGATACGCAGTATTTT; CDR3 protein: CASSQPTGSTDTQYF
J gene: TRBJ2-3; clone size: -; V gene: TRBV27; D gene: TRBD2; CDR3 DNA: TGTGCCAGCAGTTCATTACTAGCGGGAGGTGTAGATACGCAGTATTTT; CDR3 protein: CASSSLLAGGVDTQYF
J gene: TRBJ2-3; clone size: -; V gene: TRBV21-1; D gene: -; CDR3 DNA: TGTGCCAGCAGCAAAGTTGCGGGAGCCGCAGATACGCAGTATTTT; CDR3 protein: CASSKVAGAADTQYF
J gene: TRBJ1-2; clone size: -; V gene: TRBV7-9; D gene: -; CDR3 DNA: TGTGCCAGCAGCTTTTCTGGGCATGGCTACACCTTC; CDR3 protein: CASSFSGHGYTF
J gene: TRBJ1-4; clone size: -; V gene: TRBV28; D gene: TRBD1; CDR3 DNA: TGTGCCAGCAGCCCCGCGGACAGGAAGGATGAAAAACTGTTTTTT; CDR3 protein: CASSPADRKDEKLFF
J gene: TRBJ2-2; clone size: -; V gene: TRBV7-7; D gene: TRBD2; CDR3 DNA: TGTGCTAGCAGCCTAGTAGCGGGGGGGACCGCCGGGGAGCTGTTTTTT; CDR3 protein: CASSLVAGGTAGELFF
J gene: TRBJ2-1; clone size: -; V gene: TRBV2; D gene: TRBD1; CDR3 DNA: TGTGCCAGCAGGGTGGACAGGGTCAATGAGCAGTTCTTC; CDR3 protein: CASRVDRVNEQFF
J gene: TRBJ2-7; clone size: -; V gene: TRBV7-2; D gene: -; CDR3 DNA: TGTGCCAGCAGCTTATTAGCGGAGAGCTCCTACGAGCAGTACTTC; CDR3 protein: CASSLLAESSYEQYF
J gene: TRBJ2-7; clone size: -; V gene: TRBV4-2; D gene: TRBD1; CDR3 DNA: TGTGCCAGCAGCCAACAGGGGGCCTACGAGCAGTACTTC; CDR3 protein: CASSQQGAYEQYF
J gene: TRBJ1-1; clone size: -; V gene: TRBV4-2; D gene: -; CDR3 DNA: TGTGCCAGCAGCCAAGGAAGGGGGATGGTGAACACTGAAGCTTTCTTT; CDR3 protein: CASSQGRGMVNTEAFF
J gene: TRBJ2-1; clone size: -; V gene: TRBV14; D gene: -; CDR3 DNA: TGTGCCAGCAGCCTACAGGGTGTCAATGAGCAGTTCTTC; CDR3 protein: CASSLQGVNEQFF
J gene: TRBJ2-7; clone size: -; V gene: TRBV5-4; D gene: -; CDR3 DNA: TGTGCCAGCAGCCCCTCCGGGGACTACGAGCAGTACTTC; CDR3 protein: CASSPSGDYEQYF
J gene: TRBJ2-3; clone size: once; V gene: TRBV7-3; D gene: -; CDR3 DNA: TGTGCCAGCAGTCAGGGTTTCACAGATACGCAGTATTTT; CDR3 protein: CASSQGFTDTQYF
J gene: TRBJ2-1; clone size: -; V gene: TRBV11-3; D gene: -; CDR3 DNA: TGTGCCAGCAGCCCCGAGTACTACAATGAGCAGTTCTTC; CDR3 protein: CASSPEYYNEQFF
J gene: TRBJ2-7; clone size: -; V gene: TRBV27; D gene: -; CDR3 DNA: TGTGCCAGCATGATTAGCGGAAGCTCCTACGAGCAGTACTTC; CDR3 protein: CASMISGSSYEQYF
J gene: TRBJ1-4; clone size: -; V gene: TRBV19; D gene: -; CDR3 DNA: TGTGCCAGTAGTATATCTTTAGGGGGAGAAAAACTGTTTTTT; CDR3 protein: CASSISLGGEKLFF
J gene: TRBJ1-1; clone size: -; V gene: TRBV6-5; D gene: TRBD1; CDR3 DNA: TGTGCCAGCAGTCCGGACAGGGCGGGGTACACTGAAGCTTTCTTT; CDR3 protein: CASSPDRAGYTEAFF
J gene: TRBJ2-5; clone size: -; V gene: TRBV6-6; D gene: -; CDR3 DNA: TGTGCCAGCAGGCCCAGGACTACCGACGAGCAAGAGACCCAGTACTTC; CDR3 protein: CASRPRTTDEQETQYF
J gene: TRBJ2-3; clone size: -; V gene: TRBV6-5; D gene: -; CDR3 DNA: TGTGCCAGCAGTTACGGGGCGGCAAGCACAGATACGCAGTATTTT; CDR3 protein: CASSYGAASTDTQYF
J gene: TRBJ1-4; clone size: -; V gene: TRBV19; D gene: -; CDR3 DNA: TGTGCCAGTAGTTCCGAGGGCAGGGGAGAAAAACTGTTTTTT; CDR3 protein: CASSSEGRGEKLFF
J gene: TRBJ2-7; clone size: -; V gene: TRBV5-4; D gene: TRBD2; CDR3 DNA: TGTGCCAGCAGCTTGGCGGCGGGAGCGACCGGTGAGCAGTACTTC; CDR3 protein: CASSLAAGATGEQYF
J gene: TRBJ1-3; clone size: -; V gene: TRBV5-1; D gene: -; CDR3 DNA: TGCGCCAGCAGCTTGACAGGCACCCTCTCTGGAAACACCATATATTTT; CDR3 protein: CASSLTGTLSGNTIYF
J gene: TRBJ1-4; clone size: -; V gene: TRBV4-1; D gene: -; CDR3 DNA: TGCGCCAGCAGCCCCTATGCTCTTAATGAAAAACTGTTTTTT; CDR3 protein: CASSPYALNEKLFF
J gene: TRBJ1-6; clone size: -; V gene: TRBV27; D gene: TRBD1; CDR3 DNA: TGTGCCAGCAGTTTTAGGTTCCGGGACAGCTATAATTCACCCCTCCACTTT; CDR3 protein: CASSFRFRDSYNSPLHF
J gene: TRBJ1-1; clone size: -; V gene: TRBV27; D gene: TRBD1; CDR3 DNA: TGTGCCAGCCGTGACAGGGGGTTGACTGAAGCTTTCTTT; CDR3 protein: CASRDRGLTEAFF
J gene: TRBJ1-2; clone size: -; V gene: TRBV27; D gene: TRBD1; CDR3 DNA: TGTGCCAGCAGTTTAGGCCCCGGACAGGGTAACTATGGCTACACCTTC; CDR3 protein: CASSLGPGQGNYGYTF
J gene: TRBJ2-7; clone size: -; V gene: TRBV6-5; D gene: TRBD1; CDR3 DNA: TGTGCCACCGGGGACAGCTCCTACGAGCAGTACTTC; CDR3 protein: CATGDSSYEQYF
J gene: TRBJ1-1; clone size: -; V gene: TRBV7-8; D gene: -; CDR3 DNA: TGTGCCAGCAGCGCACAGGATTACACTGAAGCTTTCTTT; CDR3 protein: CASSAQDYTEAFF
J gene: TRBJ2-1; clone size: -; V gene: TRBV10-3; D gene: TRBD2; CDR3 DNA: TGTGCCATCAGGAGCCCGGGACTAGCGGGAGTTTGGGACAATGAGCAGTTCTTC; CDR3 protein: CAIRSPGLAGVWDNEQFF
J gene: TRBJ1-2; clone size: -; V gene: TRBV6-1; D gene: -; CDR3 DNA: TGTGCCAGCAGTGAAGTACTTACAGGGAATGGCTACACCTTC; CDR3 protein: CASSEVLTGNGYTF
J gene: TRBJ2-1; clone size: -; V gene: TRBV11-2; D gene: -; CDR3 DNA: TGTGCCAGCAGCACGACCCCACGGGGCTACAATGAGCAGTTCTTC; CDR3 protein: CASSTTPRGYNEQFF
J gene: TRBJ1-5; clone size: -; V gene: TRBV7-8; D gene: TRBD1; CDR3 DNA: TGTGCCAGCAGCTCGGGACAGTCAATTCGCAATCAGCCCCAGCATTTT; CDR3 protein: CASSSGQSIRNQPQHF
J gene: TRBJ1-4; clone size: -; V gene: TRBV5-1; D gene: -; CDR3 DNA: TGCGCCAGCAGCTTGGGACTCCAGCGGGAAAAACTGTTTTTT; CDR3 protein: CASSLGLQREKLFF
J gene: TRBJ2-3; clone size: once; V gene: TRBV15; D gene: TRBD1; CDR3 DNA: TGTGCCACCAGCGGCAAGACAGGGGGCATTCCAGATACGCAGTATTTT; CDR3 protein: CATSGKTGGIPDTQYF
J gene: TRBJ2-7; clone size: -; V gene: TRBV4-1; D gene: TRBD1; CDR3 DNA: TGCGCCAGCAGCCAAGGCCGACAGGGCTACGAGCAGTACTTC; CDR3 protein: CASSQGRQGYEQYF
J gene: TRBJ1-1; clone size: -; V gene: TRBV13; D gene: -; CDR3 DNA: TGTGCCAGCAGCCCGTATGGCTCCGCTTCGAACACTGAAGCTTTCTTT; CDR3 protein: CASSPYGSASNTEAFF
J gene: TRBJ2-5; clone size: -; V gene: TRBV29-1; D gene: TRBD2; CDR3 DNA: TGCAGCGTTGAAAGGGGACTAGCGGGAGGGTTCGGGGAGACCCAGTACTTC; CDR3 protein: CSVERGLAGGFGETQYF
J gene: TRBJ2-7; clone size: -; V gene: TRBV28; D gene: TRBD1; CDR3 DNA: TGTGCCAGCAGCCTCCAGGGGGCGGAAGCGGCGCAGTACTTC; CDR3 protein: CASSLQGAEAAQYF